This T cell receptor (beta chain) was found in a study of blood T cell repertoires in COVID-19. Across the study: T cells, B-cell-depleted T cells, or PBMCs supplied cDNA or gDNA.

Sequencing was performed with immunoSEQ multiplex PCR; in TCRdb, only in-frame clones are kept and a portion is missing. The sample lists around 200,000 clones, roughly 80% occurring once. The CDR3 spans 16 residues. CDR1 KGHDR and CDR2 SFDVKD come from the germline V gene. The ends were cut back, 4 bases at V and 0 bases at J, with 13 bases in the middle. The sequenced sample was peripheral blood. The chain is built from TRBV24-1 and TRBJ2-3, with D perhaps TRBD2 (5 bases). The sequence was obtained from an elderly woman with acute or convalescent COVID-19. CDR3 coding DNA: TGTGCCACCAGTGACCCGAGCGGTCCTAGCACAGATACGCAGTATTTT. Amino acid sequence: CATSDPSGPSTDTQYF.